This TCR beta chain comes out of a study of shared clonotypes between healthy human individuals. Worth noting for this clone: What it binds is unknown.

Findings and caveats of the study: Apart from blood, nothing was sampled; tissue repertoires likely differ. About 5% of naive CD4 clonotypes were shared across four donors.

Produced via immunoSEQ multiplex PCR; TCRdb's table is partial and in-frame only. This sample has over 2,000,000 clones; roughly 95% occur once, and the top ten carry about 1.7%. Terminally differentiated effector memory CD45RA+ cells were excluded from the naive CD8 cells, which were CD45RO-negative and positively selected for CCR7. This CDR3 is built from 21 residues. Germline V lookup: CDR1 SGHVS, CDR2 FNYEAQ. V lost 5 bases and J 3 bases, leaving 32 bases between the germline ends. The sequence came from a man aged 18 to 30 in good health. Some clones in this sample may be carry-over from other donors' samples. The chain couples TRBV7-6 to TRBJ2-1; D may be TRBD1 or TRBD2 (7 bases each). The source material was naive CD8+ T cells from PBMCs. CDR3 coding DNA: TGTGCCAGCAGCCTAGTTGGAGGGGGCGGGAGACCGAAGAAGTTCTACAATGAGCAGTTCTTC. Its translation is CASSLVGGGGRPKKFYNEQFF.